Below, 16 T cell receptor beta chains from the same sample are listed, as sequenced in a study of CD8 T cells in ankylosing spondylitis. TCRdb passed the 5' RACE reads through MiXCR, listing each CDR3 protein once. Altogether fewer than 550,000 distinct CDR3 sequences are present, approximately 5.3% being singletons, with the ten largest covering 3.5%. Study-wide results and caveats: What seemed typical of ankylosing spondylitis blood was a TCR beta motif built from several highly homologous variants.

For these TCRs, the target antigens are not known. The sequenced sample consisted of blood, either unsorted or a sorted T cell fraction (not recorded which). These receptors all come from a male donor with ankylosing spondylitis.

This clonotype was seen at least ten times. The genes are TRBV28 and TRBJ2-3, with D maybe TRBD2 (7 bases). Germline assignment: CDR1 MDHEN and CDR2 SYDVKM. Trimming cost V 10 bases and J 3 bases, with 17 bases left between them. The CDR3 runs 14 residues. The DNA for the CDR3 is TGTGCCATCCTAGGGGGGGGGAGGACAGATACGCAGTATTTT. Amino acids: CAILGGGRTDTQYF.

In this sample, this clonotype turned up many times. The rearrangement joins TRBV28 to TRBJ1-4; a possible D gene is TRBD1 (6 bases). V gave up 3 bases and J gave up 7 bases, with 12 bases separating them. The germline gives CDR1 MDHEN, CDR2 SYDVKM. This CDR3 has 14 amino acids. The CDR3 sequence: CASSLWGAGEKLFF. CDR3 DNA: TGTGCCAGCAGTTTGTGGGGGGCAGGTGAAAAACTGTTTTTT.

This clonotype was seen a handful of times. The chain recombines TRBV6-1 with TRBJ1-1; 7 bases align to TRBD1. Losses at the gene ends were 9 bases for V and 1 base for J; bases not matched to a gene: 11. Germline CDR1 is MNHNS and CDR2 is SASEGT. The CDR3 sequence is 15 residues long. The CDR3 DNA is TGTGCCAGTTGGAAAAACAGGGGCTCGAACACTGAAGCTTTCTTT. It yields the protein CASWKNRGSNTEAFF.

In this sample, this clonotype turned up many times. The chain employs TRBV21-1 and TRBJ2-3; TRBD1 reflects the table's D call only, with no check against the DNA. TRBV21-1 is marked as a pseudogene. The CDR3 runs to 18 residues. The CDR3 loop reads CASSAFYRDRGGEVTQYF. In DNA form, the CDR3 reads TGTGCCAGCAGCGCATTCTACCGGGACAGGGGAGGTGAGGTTACGCAGTATTTT.

This clonotype has at least ten counts. The CDR3 bases are TGCGCCAGCAGCTTGGCCCTGGGGAGTCGACCTTACGAGCAGTACTTC. This sequence encodes CASSLALGSRPYEQYF. The chain links TRBV5-1 to TRBJ2-7, with a tentative D call TRBD2 (5 bases). This CDR3 is built from 16 residues. CDR1 and CDR2 (germline): SGHRS, YFSETQ. Trimming stripped 0 bases from V and 4 bases from J, with 17 bases between.

This clonotype has only a few counts. The gene calls are TRBV5-1 and TRBJ1-2; D is ambiguous. CDR1 and CDR2 from the germline V gene are SGHRS and YFSETQ. Trimming cost V 0 bases and J 8 bases, with 8 bases left between them. CDR3 length: 12 amino acids. In DNA, the CDR3 is TGCGCCAGCAGCTTGGGTGATTCGGGCTACACCTTC. Translated, it gives CASSLGDSGYTF.

This clonotype was detected ten times or more. The genes are TRBV28 and TRBJ2-7; tentative D call: TRBD2 (6 bases). Germline V gene lookup returns CDR1 MDHEN and CDR2 SYDVKM. The CDR3 loop spans 14 amino acids. V was pared by 5 bases and J by 0 bases, with 11 bases between. The CDR3 loop reads CASSPRDFSYEQYF. CDR3 DNA: TGTGCCAGCAGTCCCCGGGACTTCTCCTACGAGCAGTACTTC.

This clonotype was counted at least ten times. The chain is built from TRBV25-1 and TRBJ1-2, with unresolved D. Germline values: CDR1 MGHDK, CDR2 SYGVNS. This CDR3 comprises 12 residues. The V end lost 3 bases, the J end lost 7 bases, and 9 bases lay between the germline ends. CDR3 DNA sequence: TGTGCCAGCAGTGATGTTTGGGCTGGCTACACCTTC. It encodes CASSDVWAGYTF.

This clonotype was counted many times. V is TRBV5-1 and J is TRBJ1-2; D unresolved. The CDR3 totals 14 residues. Germline CDR1 SGHRS, CDR2 YFSETQ. V lost 4 bases and J lost 5, with 15 bases in between. The DNA for the CDR3 is TGCGCCAGCAGCCCGGTCGGAGGCCTATATGGCTACACCTTC. Amino acid sequence: CASSPVGGLYGYTF.

This clonotype was observed a few times. J is TRBJ2-1 and V is TRBV29-1, with 9 bases lining up with TRBD1. Trimming removed 5 bases from V and 9 bases from J; junction bases left unmatched: 11. The CDR3 loop spans 14 amino acids. Germline CDR1 reads SQVTM; CDR2 reads ANQGSEA. CDR3 nucleotides: TGCAGCGTTCATCGGGACAGGGCGTTTGGTGAGCAGTTCTTC. Translated: CSVHRDRAFGEQFF.

This clonotype occurred a few times. CDR3 region: CALRGTANTGELFF. CDR3 sequence (DNA): TGTGCCTTGCGGGGGACAGCGAACACCGGGGAGCTGTTTTTT. V usage is TRBV18 and J usage is TRBJ2-2; D could derive from TRBD1 or TRBD2 (7 bases each). Germline CDR1 and CDR2: KGHSH and LQKENI. The V end was cut by 11 bases, the J end by 0 bases, with 13 bases between. The CDR3 loop spans 14 amino acids.

There are many counts of this clonotype. The V and J genes are TRBV5-1 and TRBJ2-7, with D perhaps matching TRBD1 (6 bases). The V gene's germline CDR1 is SGHRS and CDR2 YFSETQ. There are 13 residues in the CDR3. V shed 4 bases and J shed 0 bases, with 8 bases lying between them. CDR3 sequence reads: CASSTGPSYEQYF. For the CDR3, the DNA is TGCGCCAGCAGCACAGGGCCCTCCTACGAGCAGTACTTC.

This rearrangement joins TRBV6-2 or TRBV6-3 to TRBJ2-5; D unresolved. Germline lookup yields CDR1 MNHEY and CDR2 SVGEGT. V lost 1 base, J lost 2 bases, and 5 bases lay in between. The CDR3 spans 13 residues. This CDR3 reads CASSYLQQETQYF. For the CDR3, the DNA is TGTGCCAGCAGTTACTTGCAGCAAGAGACCCAGTACTTC.

This clonotype has at least ten counts. This chain joins TRBV12-3 or TRBV12-4 and TRBJ2-4, with TRBD1 identical over 7 bases. The CDR3 contains 14 residues. V dropped 5 bases and J dropped 5; count of bases not matched to a gene: 6. The CDR3 here is CASSAGQAQNIQYF. The DNA for the CDR3 is TGTGCCAGCAGTGCCGGACAGGCCCAAAACATTCAGTACTTC.

This clonotype has a count of ten or more. The rearrangement links TRBV20-1 to TRBJ2-4; D gene ambiguous. Trimming shortened V by 1 base and J by 0 bases, and 10 bases separated the two germline ends. Germline V gene sequence: CDR1 DFQATT, CDR2 SNEGSKA (reference sequence). The CDR3 is 15 residues long. CDR3 sequence: CSARGIVLAKNIQYF. Here the CDR3 DNA reads TGCAGTGCTAGAGGAATCGTACTAGCCAAAAACATTCAGTACTTC.

This clonotype has only a few counts. The gene calls are TRBV10-3 and TRBJ1-5; D is perhaps TRBD1 (5 bases). The CDR3 is made up of 15 amino acids. The germline V and J ends were trimmed by 3 bases and 2 bases, with 11 bases remaining between them. Germline lookup yields CDR1 ENHRY and CDR2 SYGVKD. The CDR3 DNA is TGTGCCATCAGTGATACCAGGGTACGCAATCAGCCCCAGCATTTT. It encodes CAISDTRVRNQPQHF.